The source of this T cell receptor (beta chain) is a study of cytomegalovirus exposure and HLA in healthy donors. Whole-study results and caveats: Analysis performed later found over 15,000 TCR beta sequences associated with HLA alleles at 0.05 false discovery rate. A later analysis showed HLA-associated TCR beta chains outstripping equally common others in clonal expansion.

Primers: 60 Vbeta forward and 13 Jbeta reverse. TCRdb keeps only in-frame clones here, not all; method: immunoSEQ multiplex PCR. The sample contains more than 150,000 clones, about four fifths of which appear only once. About this clone itself: What it binds is not known.

Germline CDR1 reads LGHNA; CDR2 reads YNFKEQ. Trimming took 1 base from V and 4 from J; bases not matched to a gene: 7. CDR3 length equals 15 residues. The TCR comes from a man in his forties or fifties in good health and CMV-seronegative. The sample consisted of PBMCs. The rearrangement uses TRBV4-2 and TRBJ2-7, with 7 bases identical to TRBD2. The CDR3 sequence: CASSQVLTSEYEQYF. CDR3 nucleotides: TGTGCCAGCAGCCAAGTTCTAACTAGCGAGTACGAGCAGTACTTC.